This T cell receptor (beta chain) was identified during a study of neurological immune-mediated disorders. Each TCR transcript was tagged with a 10-nucleotide random UMI during 5'RACE. TCRdb recomputed calls from the 5' RACE reads with MiXCR, one row per CDR3 protein. The sample has under 45,000 distinct CDR3 sequences, about 2.5% seen once. In its sample, this clonotype was seen many times. Its antigen is as yet unknown. Study-wide points: Expansion of TCR clones was greatest in HTLV-1-associated myelopathy and smallest in multiple sclerosis, where it fell below that of healthy controls. A possible signature appeared as one related-CDR3 cluster, in which phylogenetic grouping placed the repertoires of 18 of 34 multiple sclerosis patients. The study found no CDR3 amino acid sequences shared by expanded clones across subjects, suggesting private repertoires in all groups.

Trimming shortened V by 0 bases and J by 6 bases, and 10 bases separated the two germline ends. The CDR3 runs 13 residues. Germline CDR1 is SGHRS and CDR2 is YFSETQ. This rearrangement joins TRBV5-1 to TRBJ2-7; possibly TRBD2 for D (5 bases). Sequencing was carried out using PBMCs. The receptor was derived from a man aged 50-59 years with multiple sclerosis. The chain's CDR3 is CASSLGSGSEQYF. The DNA for the CDR3 is TGCGCCAGCAGCTTGGGTTCTGGGAGCGAGCAGTACTTC.